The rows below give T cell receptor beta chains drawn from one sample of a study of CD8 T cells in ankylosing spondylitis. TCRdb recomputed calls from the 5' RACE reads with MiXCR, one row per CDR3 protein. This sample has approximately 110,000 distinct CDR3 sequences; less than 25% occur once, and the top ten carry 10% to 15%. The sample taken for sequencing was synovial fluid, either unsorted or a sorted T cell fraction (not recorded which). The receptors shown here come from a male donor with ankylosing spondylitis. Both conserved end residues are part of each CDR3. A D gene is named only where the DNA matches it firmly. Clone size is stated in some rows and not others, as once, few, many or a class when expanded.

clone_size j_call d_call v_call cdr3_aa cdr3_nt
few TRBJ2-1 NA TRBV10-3 CAISERNEQFF TGTGCCATCAGTGAGCGGAATGAGCAGTTCTTC
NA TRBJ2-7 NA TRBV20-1 CSARGQVEHFPYEQYF TGCAGTGCTAGAGGACAGGTGGAGCACTTTCCCTACGAGCAGTACTTC
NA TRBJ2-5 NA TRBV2 CASSEIRQETQYF TGTGCCAGCAGTGAAATTCGGCAAGAGACCCAGTACTTC
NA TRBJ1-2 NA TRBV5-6 CASSTTPNYGYTF TGTGCCAGCAGCACGACCCCGAACTATGGCTACACCTTC
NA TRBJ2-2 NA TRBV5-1 CASSPEGHTGELFF TGCGCCAGCAGCCCGGAGGGTCACACCGGGGAGCTGTTTTTT
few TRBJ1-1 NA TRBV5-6 CASSLPPNTEAFF TGTGCCAGCAGCTTGCCTCCGAACACTGAAGCTTTCTTT
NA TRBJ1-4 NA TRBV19 CASRRTAATNEKLFF TGTGCCAGTCGCCGGACCGCCGCAACTAATGAAAAACTGTTTTTT
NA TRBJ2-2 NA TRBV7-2 CASSVWGAGELFFF NA
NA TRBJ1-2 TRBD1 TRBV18 CASSPGGGGEYGYTF TGTGCCAGCTCACCCGGCGGAGGGGGCGAGTATGGCTACACCTTC
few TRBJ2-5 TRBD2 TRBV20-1 CSAAREGGETQYF TGCAGTGCTGCCAGGGAGGGAGGAGAGACCCAGTACTTC
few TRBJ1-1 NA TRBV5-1 CASSFPGNTEAFF TGCGCCAGCAGCTTTCCTGGGAACACTGAAGCTTTCTTT
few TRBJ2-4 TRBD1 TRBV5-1 CASSPGQGGDIQYF TGCGCCAGCAGCCCGGGACAGGGGGGGGACATTCAGTACTTC
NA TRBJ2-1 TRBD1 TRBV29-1 CSVEDLPGGESPLYNEQFF TGCAGCGTTGAAGATCTCCCAGGGGGCGAAAGTCCTTTGTACAATGAGCAGTTCTTC
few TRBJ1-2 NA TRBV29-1 CSVGDLDKGTLGHYGYTF TGCAGCGTTGGAGACCTTGATAAGGGGACCCTAGGTCACTATGGCTACACCTTC
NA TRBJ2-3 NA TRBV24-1 CATSDPVKATDTQYF TGTGCCACCAGTGATCCCGTTAAGGCGACAGATACGCAGTATTTT
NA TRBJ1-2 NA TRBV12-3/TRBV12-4 CASSLATAPSLGYTF TGTGCCAGCAGTTTAGCGACAGCACCATCTCTGGGCTACACCTTC
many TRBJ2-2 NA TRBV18 CASSDPDTGELFF TGTGCCAGCTCCGACCCGGACACCGGGGAGCTGTTTTTT